Following are 32 T cell receptor beta chains from one sample sequenced in a study of blood T cells in healthy people across ages. Primed by a sample-barcoded 5' primer and a J-beta primer mix, a second PCR proceeded for about 6 to 11 cycles. TCRdb redid the calling of the 5' RACE reads with MiXCR, one entry per CDR3 protein. Found here are 850,000 to 950,000 distinct CDR3 sequences, around 28% of them singletons; the top ten hold around 15%. Sequenced: blood. These TCRs come from a woman older than 75 in good health.

On this clonotype itself: It may be a read error: a sequence one base away is much more abundant. The genes are TRBV5-5 and TRBJ1-2; perhaps TRBD1 as D (6 bases). CDR1 SGHKS and CDR2 YYEKEE come from the germline V gene (reference sequence). V lost 4 bases and J 9 bases, leaving 25 bases between the germline ends. This CDR3 is 16 amino acids long. CDR3 in amino acids: CASSHGTLDDRSRYTF. CDR3 sequence (DNA): TGTGCCAGCAGCCACGGGACACTAGACGATAGAAGCCGCTACACCTTC.

A note on this clonotype: Just one base apart from a much larger clone, this may be a read error. The rearrangement uses TRBV2 and TRBJ2-1; D is possibly TRBD1 (5 bases). Germline CDR1 SNHLY, CDR2 FYNNEI. This CDR3 is 11 amino acids long. The CDR3: CASTGYSEQFF. The CDR3 coding sequence is TGTGCCAGCACAGGGTACAGTGAGCAGTTCTTC.

This clonotype came up many times. This chain joins TRBV7-2 and TRBJ2-5, with D possibly being TRBD2 (6 bases). CDR1 and CDR2 (germline): SGHTA, FQGNSA. The CDR3 loop spans 14 amino acids. With 5 bases removed from V and 3 bases from J, the gap between germline ends came to 13 bases. The CDR3: CASSIGTSKETQYF. The CDR3, as DNA: TGTGCCAGCAGCATCGGGACTTCAAAAGAGACCCAGTACTTC.

In this sample, this clonotype turned up many times. The chain joins TRBV12-3 or TRBV12-4 to TRBJ2-6; no reliable D call. CDR3 length: 13 residues. The V gene lost 3 bases and the J gene lost 3 bases, with 3 bases spanning the gap. CDR3 DNA sequence: TGTGCCAGCAGTTTTCTTGGGGCCAACGTCCTGACTTTC. Protein sequence: CASSFLGANVLTF.

This clonotype was detected ten times or more. The DNA for the CDR3 is TGTGCCAGCAAGGATGGGCCGCTCACAGATACGCAGTATTTT. Translated: CASKDGPLTDTQYF. The chain recombines TRBV27 with TRBJ2-3, with D hard to call. Germline CDR1 reads MNHEY; CDR2 reads SMNVEV (reference sequence). Trimming cost V 7 bases and J 2 bases, with 13 bases left between them. The CDR3 is 14 amino acids.

This sequence joins TRBV6-6 and TRBJ1-6; D is ambiguous. The CDR3 consists of 16 residues. Germline-derived CDR1 and CDR2 are MNHNY and SVGAGI (reference sequence). V dropped 0 bases and J dropped 7 bases, with 13 bases sitting between them. CDR3 DNA: TGTGCCAGCAGTTACTCACCGGATCGGGTAAATTCACCCCTCCACTTT. Amino acids: CASSYSPDRVNSPLHF.

Remarks on this clonotype: This could be a read error, since a much larger clone is one nucleotide away. The J gene is TRBJ2-1, the V gene TRBV24-1; 7 positions agree with TRBD2. J gave up 2 bases and V 5 bases, and 5 bases lay outside the gene matches. Germline CDR1 and CDR2: KGHDR and SFDVKD. CDR3 length: 15 amino acids. In nucleotides, the CDR3 is TGTGCCACCAGTGGGGGGGGGATGCCCTACAATGAGCAGTTCTTC. Translating gives CATSGGGMPYNEQFF.

This clonotype was seen only a few times. One base away lies a much larger clone, so this may be a sequencing read error. V usage is TRBV27 and J usage is TRBJ2-3; TRBD2 is a possible D gene (5 bases). The V end lost 2 bases, the J end lost 2 bases, and 8 bases lay between the germline ends. CDR1 is MNHEY and CDR2 is SMNVEV in the germline V gene (reference sequence). This CDR3 contains 14 residues. This chain's CDR3 is CASSLEGLTDTQYF. The CDR3, as DNA: TGTGCCAGCAGTTTAGAGGGTCTCACAGATACGCAGTATTTT.

This clonotype was detected ten times or more. The CDR3 is CASSHPVQTGRNEQFF. Written as DNA, the CDR3 is TGTGCCAGCAGCCATCCTGTCCAGACAGGGAGGAATGAGCAGTTCTTC. V and J are TRBV3-1 and TRBJ2-1; TRBD1 is a possible D gene (7 bases). The V end was cut by 3 bases, the J end by 7 bases, with 19 bases between. From germline, CDR1 is LGHDT and CDR2 YNNKEL (reference sequence). The CDR3 extends over 16 amino acids.

This clonotype was counted between two and nine times. A single base separates this from a much larger clone, so it may be a read error. The chain joins TRBV20-1 to TRBJ2-1; D is perhaps TRBD2 (6 bases). V lost 0 bases, J lost 8 bases, and 11 bases lay in between. Looked up from germline, CDR1 is DFQATT and CDR2 is SNEGSKA (reference sequence). There are 13 residues in the CDR3. The CDR3 DNA reads as TGCAGTGCTAGAGATGGGGGGTACGATGAGCAGTTCTTC. It is translated as CSARDGGYDEQFF.

The gene calls are TRBV5-4 and TRBJ2-1, with 11 nucleotides matching TRBD2. Trimming removed 2 bases from V and 7 bases from J; junction bases left unmatched: 8. This CDR3 has 16 residues. Germline V gene sequence: CDR1 SGHNT, CDR2 YYREEE (reference sequence). CDR3 in amino acids: CASSFVLAGGRNEQFF. The CDR3 nucleotides are TGTGCCAGCAGCTTCGTCCTAGCGGGGGGCCGGAATGAGCAGTTCTTC.

Details on this clonotype: A single base separates this from a much larger clone, so it may be a read error. This chain uses TRBV20-1 with TRBJ2-7, with TRBD2 matching 11 bases. The CDR3 covers 11 residues. V shed 4 bases and J 12 bases; nucleotides not matched to a gene: 5. CDR1 DFQATT and CDR2 SNEGSKA come from the germline V gene (reference sequence). The CDR3 sequence: CSANSGGGRYF. The DNA for the CDR3 is TGCAGTGCTAATAGCGGGGGGGGGAGGTACTTC.

This clonotype has just a few counts. This chain joins TRBV6-5 and TRBJ1-1; D is ambiguous. From germline, CDR1 is MNHEY and CDR2 SVGAGI. The CDR3 consists of 15 residues. The V end lost 8 bases, the J end lost 1 base, and 17 bases lay between the germline ends. In nucleotides, the CDR3 is TGTGCCAGCGGCGTAGCAGGACTGAAGAACACTGAAGCTTTCTTT. Protein sequence: CASGVAGLKNTEAFF.

This clonotype was counted many times. The chain employs TRBV4-2 and TRBJ1-2; TRBD1 agrees at 9 bases. The CDR3 extends over 17 amino acids. The J segment lost 7 bases and the V segment lost 3 bases, leaving 15 bases of the junction unmatched. Germline assignment: CDR1 LGHNA and CDR2 YNFKEQ. The CDR3 coding sequence is TGTGCCAGCAGCCACCTACCACTAGGGACAGGGCCCCTTGGCTACACCTTC. Translated: CASSHLPLGTGPLGYTF.

The chain employs TRBV7-9 and TRBJ2-7; a possible D gene is TRBD1 (6 bases). Trimming pared 5 bases from V and 3 bases from J, leaving 20 bases between. This CDR3 region has 16 residues. Germline V lookup: CDR1 SEHNR, CDR2 FQNEAQ (reference sequence). The CDR3 reads CASSRLGTTKNYEQYF. The CDR3 nucleotides read TGTGCCAGCAGCCGACTCGGGACAACAAAAAACTACGAGCAGTACTTC.

This clonotype was counted many times. The V and J genes are TRBV24-1 and TRBJ2-1; D perhaps matches TRBD1 (6 bases). The CDR3 is 15 amino acids. From germline, CDR1 is KGHDR and CDR2 SFDVKD. V lost 1 base and J lost 3, with 9 bases in between. The DNA for the CDR3 is TGTGCCACCAGTGATTTTTTCAGGGGCTACAATGAGCAGTTCTTC. It codes for CATSDFFRGYNEQFF.

The chain recombines TRBV27 with TRBJ2-7; 8 positions agree with TRBD2. CDR3 size: 16 residues. J was trimmed by 6 bases and V by 5 bases; bases with no gene match: 15. The V gene's germline CDR1 is MNHEY and CDR2 SMNVEV (reference sequence). The CDR3 DNA reads as TGTGCCAGCAGTCCACAGGGAAGCAAGAGCGGGGGCGAGCAGTACTTC. This sequence encodes CASSPQGSKSGGEQYF.

This clonotype was seen a handful of times. The DNA for the CDR3 is TGCAGTGCTAGATCTCCACAGGGGGTTCCTTATTCACCCCTCCACTTT. Amino acid sequence: CSARSPQGVPYSPLHF. The genes are TRBV20-1 and TRBJ1-6; 8 nucleotides match TRBD1. The junction had 11 bases not matched to a gene; V was cut back by 2 bases and J by 8 bases. Germline V gene sequence: CDR1 DFQATT, CDR2 SNEGSKA (reference sequence). The CDR3 sequence is 16 residues long.

Regarding this clonotype: Germline is not matched at one junction end, which may reflect a read error. This chain connects TRBV18 to TRBJ1-5; tentatively, D is TRBD1 (5 bases). The CDR3 extends over 14 amino acids. Germline lookup yields CDR1 KGHSH and CDR2 LQKENI. The CDR3 spells CASSPSQGDQPRHF. The CDR3 nucleotides read TGTGCCAGCTCACCATCTCAGGGCGATCAGCCCCGGCATTTT.

As for this clonotype: A much larger clone lies a single base off, so this may be a read error. The V gene is TRBV10-3, the J gene TRBJ1-1; 10 bases fit TRBD1. The CDR3 contains 14 residues. Germline CDR1 reads ENHRY; CDR2 reads SYGVKD. CDR3 region: CTISGQGVGTEAFF. The CDR3 coding sequence is TGTACCATCAGTGGACAGGGGGTAGGGACTGAAGCTTTCTTT.

V gene TRBV7-2 combines with J gene TRBJ2-1, with a weak D call TRBD1 (5 bases). Per germline, CDR1 SGHTA and CDR2 FQGNSA. V gave up 4 bases and J gave up 10 bases, with 11 bases separating them. CDR3 length equals 12 residues. The CDR3 coding sequence is TGTGCCAGCAGCTATCAGGGAATGGAGCAGTTCTTC. This sequence encodes CASSYQGMEQFF. Full variable domain (rest looked up from reference TRBV7-2 and TRBJ2-1): GAGVSQSPSNKVTEKGKDVELRCDPISGHTALYWYRQSLGQGLEFLIYFQGNSAPDKSGLPSDRFSAERTGGSVSTLTIQRTQQEDSAVYLCASSYQGMEQFFGPGTRLTVL.

V and J are TRBV28 and TRBJ2-5, with TRBD2 matching 8 bases. The CDR3 is 16 residues long. Germline CDR1 MDHEN, CDR2 SYDVKM. J gave up 2 bases and V 3 bases, and 8 bases lay outside the gene matches. CDR3 in amino acids: CASSFGGRIIQETQYF. The CDR3 nucleotides read TGTGCCAGCAGTTTTGGCGGGAGGATAATTCAAGAGACCCAGTACTTC.

Concerning this clonotype itself: This may be a read error: a much more frequent sequence differs by one nucleotide. This chain uses TRBV6-1 with TRBJ1-2; a possible D gene is TRBD1 (5 bases). Germline V gene lookup returns CDR1 MNHNS and CDR2 SASEGT. The CDR3 sequence is 15 residues long. The V gene lost 2 bases and the J gene lost 4 bases, with 14 bases spanning the gap. This CDR3 is CASSEWWDRLYGYTF. Written as DNA, the CDR3 is TGTGCCAGCAGTGAATGGTGGGACCGACTCTATGGCTACACCTTC.

A word on this clonotype: One end of the junction is discordant with germline, which a read error may explain. This rearrangement joins TRBV7-7 to TRBJ2-5; 10 nucleotides agree with TRBD1. The CDR3 totals 15 residues. CDR1 and CDR2 from the germline V gene are SSHAT and FNYEAQ (reference sequence). This CDR3 is CASSLAGQGMETQYF. The CDR3 DNA follows: TGTGCTAGCAGCTTAGCGGGACAGGGGATGGAGACCCAGTACTTC.

This clonotype has a handful of counts. This chain connects TRBV18 to TRBJ2-7; D not certain. Germline CDR1 is KGHSH and CDR2 is LQKENI. V was shortened by 2 bases and J by 4 bases, with 6 bases between the two germline ends. CDR3 size: 12 residues. The chain's CDR3 is CASSPNVYEQYF. DNA for the CDR3: TGTGCCAGCTCACCAAATGTATACGAGCAGTACTTC.

The chain is built from TRBV30 and TRBJ1-2; tentatively, D is TRBD1 (6 bases). The V end lost 2 bases, the J end lost 8 bases, and 12 bases lay between the germline ends. Germline CDR1 GTSNPN, CDR2 SVGIG (reference sequence). The CDR3 runs 12 residues. The CDR3 protein is CAWSRGAGGYTF. The CDR3 DNA is TGTGCCTGGAGTAGGGGGGCAGGAGGCTACACCTTC.

The chain employs TRBV24-1 and TRBJ2-3, with D possibly being TRBD2 (7 bases). The CDR3 length is 16 residues. Germline V gene sequence: CDR1 KGHDR, CDR2 SFDVKD. Trimming removed 3 bases at V and 4 bases at J, with 16 bases between. The CDR3 reads CATSDRGARLADTQYF. The CDR3, as DNA: TGTGCCACCAGTGATCGGGGGGCAAGGCTCGCAGATACGCAGTATTTT.

J is TRBJ2-3 and V is TRBV4-1; TRBD2 agrees at 11 bases. The CDR3 is made up of 18 amino acids. CDR1 MGHRA and CDR2 YSYEKL come from the germline V gene. J gave up 5 bases and V 3 bases, and 13 bases lay outside the gene matches. This chain's CDR3 is CASSHEIPTSGRVDTQYF. CDR3 coding DNA: TGCGCCAGCAGCCATGAAATCCCCACTAGCGGGAGAGTAGATACGCAGTATTTT.

The V call is TRBV5-5, the J call TRBJ2-5; 10 nucleotides align to TRBD2. The length of the CDR3 is 17 residues. CDR1 is SGHKS and CDR2 is YYEKEE in the germline V gene (reference sequence). J was trimmed by 9 bases and V by 0 bases; bases with no gene match: 14. The CDR3 DNA sequence: TGTGCCAGCAGCTTGGAACTAGCGGGGTTACCAACCTTGGCCCAGTACTTC. Encoded protein: CASSLELAGLPTLAQYF.

This chain joins TRBV20-1 and TRBJ2-1; 7 bases align to TRBD2. This CDR3 spans 14 amino acids. The junction had 17 bases not matched to a gene; V was cut back by 6 bases and J by 12 bases. Per the germline V gene, CDR1 is DFQATT and CDR2 is SNEGSKA (reference sequence). The CDR3 here is CSAAPAGRWEWQFF. CDR3 coding DNA: TGCAGTGCCGCACCAGCGGGAAGGTGGGAGTGGCAGTTCTTC.

Notes on this clonotype: A single base separates this from a much larger clone, so it may be a read error. CDR3: CACSPGGTEAFF. The CDR3 DNA reads as TGTGCCTGTAGCCCAGGGGGCACTGAAGCTTTCTTT. The chain has TRBV19 and TRBJ1-1; 7 bases match TRBD1. CDR1 and CDR2 (germline): LNHDA, SQIVND (reference sequence). The CDR3 contains 12 residues.

The chain combines TRBV3-1 with TRBJ2-7; D is ambiguous. CDR1 is LGHDT, CDR2 YNNKEL, per germline (reference sequence). The CDR3 contains 14 residues. V dropped 5 bases and J dropped 1 base, with 12 bases sitting between them. DNA for the CDR3: TGTGCCAGCAGCTCAGATGGTCCTTCCTACGAGCAGTACTTC. This translates into CASSSDGPSYEQYF.